The sequence of this TCR beta chain was determined in a study of post-analysis software for immune sequencing data. In the study overall: Recorded subtypes: relapsing-remitting, secondary progressive, progressive-relapsing; some patients unannotated.

Prepared libraries of TCR beta cDNA carried unique molecular identifiers. TCRdb passed the PCR reads through MiXCR, listing each CDR3 protein once. The sample includes roughly 200,000 distinct CDR3 sequences, 29% of them seen just once. The CDR3 consists of 17 residues. Trimming removed 7 bases at V and 8 bases at J, with 24 bases between. Study-wide points: About five TRBV segments (TRBV5-6, TRBV5-1 and TRBV20-1 among them) occurred more frequently in patients than in controls. Clustering by F measure revealed strong co-clustering among samples prepared together in one batch.

This clonotype was observed at least ten times. Its specificity is unknown. Sequencing was carried out using blood. V gene TRBV12-3 or TRBV12-4 combines with J gene TRBJ2-6; the D call may be TRBD1 or TRBD2 (7 bases each). This clonotype originated in a girl aged 2 to 17 with multiple sclerosis. This chain's CDR3 is CASIRRGGGISTNVLTF. CDR3 DNA: TGTGCCAGCATTCGCCGGGGAGGGGGCATTTCTACCAACGTCCTGACTTTC.